The 20 T cell receptor beta chains below were found in one sample sequenced in a study of siplizumab effects on memory and regulatory T cells. Method: immunoSEQ multiplex PCR; TCRdb's copy keeps in-frame clones and lacks some. The sample has more than 60,000 clones, around 96% seen once. Sequenced: naive CD8+ T cells sorted from blood. Receptors were obtained from a human donor in good health.

The genes are TRBV2 and TRBJ2-7, with D possibly matching TRBD1 (6 bases). V was shortened by 3 bases and J by 2 bases, with 8 bases between the two germline ends. CDR3 length equals 13 residues. Per the germline V gene, CDR1 is SNHLY and CDR2 is FYNNEI. CDR3 nucleotide sequence: TGTGCCAGCAGTGATCAGGGGCCCTACGAGCAGTACTTC. This sequence encodes CASSDQGPYEQYF.

CDR3 amino acids: CASSSPPSYEQYF. The DNA of the CDR3 is TGCGCCAGCAGCTCGCCGCCCTCCTACGAGCAGTACTTC. The rearrangement uses TRBV5-1 and TRBJ2-7; D is ambiguous. The CDR3 is 13 amino acids. Trimming stripped 3 bases from V and 0 bases from J, with 7 bases between. CDR1 is SGHRS, CDR2 YFSETQ, per germline.

The chain recombines TRBV27 with TRBJ2-1, with TRBD2 matching over 8 bases. V shed 6 bases, J shed 5 bases, and the junction held 12 bases outside the gene matches. CDR1 is MNHEY, CDR2 SMNVEV, per germline (reference sequence). The CDR3 has 16 amino acids. In DNA form, the CDR3 reads TGTGCCAGCAGCCCACATGGGGCGCGGGGGGACAATGAGCAGTTCTTC. This encodes CASSPHGARGDNEQFF.

The V call is TRBV7-9, the J call TRBJ2-5; D is unresolved. The ends were cut back, 4 bases at V and 0 bases at J, with 3 bases in the middle. The CDR3 length is 12 residues. Germline CDR1 SEHNR, CDR2 FQNEAQ (reference sequence). This chain's CDR3 is CASSYYQETQYF. DNA for the CDR3: TGTGCCAGCAGCTATTACCAAGAGACCCAGTACTTC.

This chain connects TRBV9 to TRBJ1-4; D ambiguous. Germline values: CDR1 SGDLS, CDR2 YYNGEE. V lost 0 bases to trimming and J lost 5 bases, with 5 bases between them. This CDR3 has 13 residues. CDR3 loop: CASSVDSNEKLFF. As DNA, the CDR3 is TGTGCCAGCAGCGTAGACAGCAATGAAAAACTGTTTTTT. The complete variable domain, with remaining parts taken from reference TRBV9 and TRBJ1-4, reads DSGVTQTPKHLITATGQRVTLRCSPRSGDLSVYWYQQSLDQGLQFLIQYYNGEERAKGNILERFSAQQFPDLHSELNLSSLELGDSALYFCASSVDSNEKLFFGSGTQLSVL.

V gene TRBV5-4 combines with J gene TRBJ2-5; 7 nucleotides match TRBD2. In germline, CDR1 is SGHNT, CDR2 YYREEE (reference sequence). The junction had 4 bases not matched to a gene; V was cut back by 4 bases and J by 4 bases. This CDR3 region has 13 residues. CDR3 coding DNA: TGTGCCAGCAGCCCTACTAGCGCAGAGACCCAGTACTTC. Encoded protein: CASSPTSAETQYF. The full variable domain, rest sourced from reference TRBV5-4 and TRBJ2-5, is ETGVTQSPTHLIKTRGQQVTLRCSSQSGHNTVSWYQQALGQGPQFIFQYYREEENGRGNFPPRFSGLQFPNYSSELNVNALELDDSALYLCASSPTSAETQYFGPGTRLLVL.

The rearrangement links TRBV9 to TRBJ1-2; TRBD1 matches at 11 bases. CDR3 size: 15 residues. Unmatched junction bases numbered 4, after V lost 2 bases and J lost 4 bases. The germline V gene has CDR1 SGDLS and CDR2 YYNGEE. For the CDR3, the DNA is TGTGCCAGCAGCGTCGGACAGGGGGCGAGCTATGGCTACACCTTC. This gives the protein CASSVGQGASYGYTF. The complete variable domain, with remaining parts taken from reference TRBV9 and TRBJ1-2, reads DSGVTQTPKHLITATGQRVTLRCSPRSGDLSVYWYQQSLDQGLQFLIQYYNGEERAKGNILERFSAQQFPDLHSELNLSSLELGDSALYFCASSVGQGASYGYTFGSGTRLTVV.

The chain uses TRBV5-6 and TRBJ2-2; D might be TRBD2 (5 bases). This CDR3 has 12 residues. Germline V gives CDR1 SGHDT, CDR2 YYEEEE. V lost 2 bases and J 10 bases, leaving 9 bases between the germline ends. The CDR3 loop reads CASSFGRVELFF. In DNA, the CDR3 is TGTGCCAGCAGCTTTGGGCGGGTGGAGCTGTTTTTT.

The rearrangement uses TRBV4-3 and TRBJ1-2; TRBD1 agrees at 8 bases. Germline CDR1 and CDR2: LGHNA and YSLEER. V lost 0 bases and J lost 6; bases outside the gene matches: 9. The CDR3 loop spans 16 amino acids. DNA for the CDR3: TGCGCCAGCAGCCAAGATGGACCGACAGGGGAGGATGGCTACACCTTC. This translates into CASSQDGPTGEDGYTF.

The CDR3 is CAWSGDSRYNEQFF. CDR3 coding DNA: TGTGCCTGGAGTGGGGACAGCCGTTACAATGAGCAGTTCTTC. V and J are TRBV30 and TRBJ2-1; 7 nucleotides align to TRBD1. The CDR3 covers 14 residues. V lost 1 base and J lost 4; bases outside the gene matches: 4. In germline, CDR1 is GTSNPN, CDR2 SVGIG (reference sequence).

Comment on this clone: Its ends do not fully match the called genes, so a read error is possible. This rearrangement joins TRBV5-4 to TRBJ1-1; no firm D call. This CDR3 is 14 amino acids long. Germline V gene lookup returns CDR1 SGHNT and CDR2 YYREEE (reference sequence). This CDR3 is CASTLGIVNTEAFF. CDR3 in DNA: TGTGCCAGCACCTTGGGTATCGTGAACACTGAAGCTTTCTTT.

This clone has a single count. The chain employs TRBV4-1 and TRBJ2-3; the D gene is possibly TRBD1 (6 bases). The CDR3 extends over 15 amino acids. The V and J ends lost 0 bases and 5 bases respectively, with 12 bases between them. Germline assignment: CDR1 MGHRA and CDR2 YSYEKL. The CDR3 protein is CASSQDNPGVDTQYF. DNA of the CDR3: TGCGCCAGCAGCCAAGATAATCCAGGGGTAGATACGCAGTATTTT.

The chain links TRBV13 to TRBJ2-7; TRBD1 agrees at 7 bases. The CDR3 runs to 12 residues. The ends lost 1 base at V and 6 bases at J; junction bases unmatched: 0. Germline CDR1 reads PRHDT; CDR2 reads FYEKMQ (reference sequence). CDR3 amino acids: CASSLDRGEQYF. In DNA form, the CDR3 reads TGTGCCAGCAGCTTAGACAGGGGCGAGCAGTACTTC.

The chain links TRBV11-2 to TRBJ2-3; 8 bases fit TRBD2. After removal of 1 base from V and 7 bases from J, the junction contained 7 bases not matched to a gene. The CDR3 runs to 15 residues. CDR1 and CDR2 (germline): SGHAT, FQNNGV. Here the CDR3 reads CASSLGVSGGNTQYF. The DNA of the CDR3 is TGTGCCAGCAGCTTAGGCGTATCGGGGGGGAATACGCAGTATTTT.

The chain is built from TRBV6-4 and TRBJ1-5; D is uncertain. The germline V and J ends were trimmed by 4 bases and 4 bases, with 8 bases remaining between them. Germline loops: CDR1 MRHNA, CDR2 SNTAGT. CDR3 length: 13 residues. Here the CDR3 DNA reads TGTGCCAGCAGTGTTACGGGGAATCAGCCCCAGCATTTT. It yields the protein CASSVTGNQPQHF.

The chain combines TRBV14 with TRBJ2-5, with D tentatively TRBD2 (6 bases). V was trimmed by 0 bases and J by 4 bases, leaving 9 bases between them. Germline CDR1 is SGHDN and CDR2 is FVKESK. The CDR3 contains 14 residues. CDR3 amino acids: CASSQDHGGETQYF. The CDR3 DNA sequence: TGTGCCAGCAGCCAAGATCACGGGGGAGAGACCCAGTACTTC.

The V call is TRBV9, the J call TRBJ2-3; TRBD2 agrees at 9 bases. Trimming at V came to 2 bases and at J to 2 bases, leaving 6 bases not matched to a gene. This CDR3 is built from 16 residues. Germline loops: CDR1 SGDLS, CDR2 YYNGEE. This CDR3 is CASSVPSGELTDTQYF. CDR3 in DNA: TGTGCCAGCAGCGTCCCTAGCGGGGAACTCACAGATACGCAGTATTTT.

This chain links TRBV4-1 with TRBJ2-1, with no clear D. Germline V gives CDR1 MGHRA, CDR2 YSYEKL. V gave up 0 bases and J gave up 0 bases, with 12 bases separating them. The length of the CDR3 is 17 residues. Here the CDR3 reads CASSQELWRSSYNEQFF. The CDR3 DNA reads TGCGCCAGCAGCCAAGAATTGTGGCGTAGCTCCTACAATGAGCAGTTCTTC.

The J gene is TRBJ2-7, the V gene TRBV27, with 9 positions matching TRBD1. J gave up 3 bases and V 5 bases, and 8 bases lay outside the gene matches. This CDR3 is built from 15 residues. Germline V lookup: CDR1 MNHEY, CDR2 SMNVEV (reference sequence). CDR3 in amino acids: CASSQQGARFYEQYF. Written as DNA, the CDR3 is TGTGCCAGCAGTCAACAGGGGGCTAGGTTCTACGAGCAGTACTTC.

This sequence joins TRBV6-4 and TRBJ1-2; weak D call: TRBD1 (5 bases). Germline lookup yields CDR1 MRHNA and CDR2 SNTAGT. CDR3 size: 13 residues. Trimming left V 7 bases short and J 5 bases short, with 14 bases between. CDR3 DNA sequence: TGTGCCAGCAATGGGGGGGACGGATATGGCTACACCTTC. Protein: CASNGGDGYGYTF.